What follows are 10 T cell receptor beta chains derived from one specimen sequenced in a study of OX40 agonist ivuxolimab in advanced cancers. Only in-frame clones appear in the TCRdb table, and some are missing; sequencing was by immunoSEQ multiplex PCR. Here the sample spans fewer than 70,000 clones, 70% to 90% being singletons. Material: CD4+ or CD8+ T cells sorted from blood, obtained in a trial of the OX40 agonist ivuxolimab. These receptors originate from an adult with an advanced solid tumor such as melanoma, head and neck, liver or kidney cancer.

This chain joins TRBV19 and TRBJ1-1; perhaps TRBD1 as D (5 bases). The CDR3 has 16 amino acids. Germline CDR1 reads LNHDA; CDR2 reads SQIVND (reference sequence). Trimming shortened V by 4 bases and J by 5 bases, and 20 bases separated the two germline ends. The CDR3 sequence: CASSSVRSRGWTEAFF. The DNA for the CDR3 is TGTGCCAGTAGTAGTGTGCGTTCAAGGGGTTGGACTGAAGCTTTCTTT.

The CDR3 region has the DNA TGTGCCAGCAGCTTAGGACTAGCGGGGGGACTCACAGATACGCAGTATTTT. This sequence encodes CASSLGLAGGLTDTQYF. The chain combines TRBV7-2 with TRBJ2-3; TRBD2 aligns across 13 bases. After removal of 1 base from V and 2 bases from J, the junction contained 3 bases not matched to a gene. Looked up from germline, CDR1 is SGHTA and CDR2 is FQGNSA. The CDR3 spans 17 residues.

The CDR3 is CASSLGGLIAYEQYF. The CDR3 nucleotides are TGTGCCAGCAGCTTAGGGGGACTGATAGCCTACGAGCAGTACTTC. The chain has TRBV13 and TRBJ2-7, with D possibly matching TRBD2 (6 bases). This CDR3 has 15 amino acids. Germline CDR1 PRHDT, CDR2 FYEKMQ (reference sequence). The germline V and J ends were trimmed by 0 bases and 2 bases, with 11 bases remaining between them.

The chain links TRBV9 to TRBJ2-1, with a possible D match to TRBD2 (7 bases). Deletions cut 4 bases from V and 2 bases from J, with 16 bases between. Germline assignment: CDR1 SGDLS and CDR2 YYNGEE. The CDR3 runs 16 residues. CDR3 protein: CASSPRRGAPYNEQFF. The CDR3 nucleotides are TGTGCCAGCAGCCCCCGCCGGGGGGCCCCCTACAATGAGCAGTTCTTC.

This sequence joins TRBV11-2 and TRBJ2-3; 7 nucleotides align to TRBD2. V shed 5 bases, J shed 1 base, and the junction held 15 bases outside the gene matches. The CDR3 length is 18 residues. Per the germline V gene, CDR1 is SGHAT and CDR2 is FQNNGV. In nucleotides, the CDR3 is TGTGCCAGCAGCCATACTACCCCGGCGGGGGTAGGCACAGATACGCAGTATTTT. It is translated as CASSHTTPAGVGTDTQYF.

V is TRBV5-4 and J is TRBJ2-3; D unclear. The CDR3 covers 13 residues. Germline V CDR1 and CDR2: SGHNT, YYREEE (reference sequence). Trimming cost V 2 bases and J 4 bases, with 8 bases left between them. CDR3 in DNA: TGTGCCAGCAGCTTTAATGCGGCAGATACGCAGTATTTT. Amino acids: CASSFNAADTQYF.

The chain joins TRBV6-1 to TRBJ1-3, with TRBD1 matching 7 bases. The trim removed 5 bases at V and 2 bases at J, leaving 6 bases unmatched. Germline loops: CDR1 MNHNS, CDR2 SASEGT. The CDR3 totals 15 residues. The CDR3, as DNA: TGTGCCAGCAGTCCCCTGACAGGGACTGGAAACACCATATATTTT. Protein: CASSPLTGTGNTIYF.

Of note for this clone: The sample contains more than one DNA sequence encoding this CDR3. The chain uses TRBV20-1 and TRBJ2-7, with D possibly matching TRBD1 (6 bases). Germline V lookup: CDR1 DFQATT, CDR2 SNEGSKA (reference sequence). V lost 3 bases to trimming and J lost 7 bases, with 10 bases between them. CDR3 length: 11 amino acids. CDR3 sequence reads: CSASDRREQYF. CDR3 nucleotide sequence: TGCAGTGCTAGCGACAGGCGAGAGCAGTACTTC.

The chain is built from TRBV19 and TRBJ2-7, with D perhaps matching TRBD2 (5 bases). Germline V gene data show CDR1 as LNHDA and CDR2 as SQIVND (reference sequence). CDR3 size: 14 residues. V lost 5 bases and J 3 bases, leaving 14 bases between the germline ends. CDR3 sequence reads: CASSSGGDYYEQYF. The CDR3 DNA is TGTGCCAGTAGTTCGGGCGGTGACTACTACGAGCAGTACTTC.

CDR3 nucleotides: TGTGCCAGCAAGGGAGACGACGGTCCCAATTATCCTAAGAGTAATCAGCCCCAGCATTTT. Protein product: CASKGDDGPNYPKSNQPQHF. The V call is TRBV7-6, the J call TRBJ1-5; no firm D call. The CDR3 covers 20 residues. V was trimmed by 7 bases and J by 4 bases, leaving 32 bases between them. Germline V gene sequence: CDR1 SGHVS, CDR2 FNYEAQ.